The clone carrying this T cell receptor (beta chain) was found a few times. The antigen is not known. This sample was included in a study of beta chain features in type 1 diabetes. About the study: Patient and healthy donor groups were alike in age, gender and cell yields. Sorted cells examined across all samples numbered some 98 million.

Expressed TCRB transcripts were sequenced because the entire RNA isolate underwent reverse transcription. Using immunoSEQ multiplex PCR, the repertoire was profiled, and TCRdb retains in-frame clones only, with some absent. The data hold roughly 500,000 clones, with about 29% observed a single time. CDR1 and CDR2 (germline): SGHNT, YYREEE (reference sequence). With 2 bases removed from V and 1 base from J, the gap between germline ends came to 7 bases. The CDR3 runs to 14 residues. Broader study findings: VDJ junctions from type 1 diabetes patients carried fewer insertions and larger deletions.

What was sequenced was naive CD4+ T cells from blood. The TCR sequence derives from a man aged 18 to 30 in good health. The chain has TRBV5-4 and TRBJ1-5; perhaps TRBD1 as D (6 bases). The CDR3 region has the DNA TGTGCCAGCAGCTTAGGGGGGAGCAATCAGCCCCAGCATTTT. Encoded protein: CASSLGGSNQPQHF.